The present entry profiles one T cell receptor beta chain with its context. Its antigen is undetermined. This entry belongs to a study of T-cell memory formation after mild COVID-19. Whole-study context: There were largely donor-specific TCR clusters.

Study conclusions and caveats: Cross-reactive memory seemingly joined, as some responding clones were found in pre-infection memory. Clones that got smaller from day 15 to 85 had even CD4/CD8, while clones growing later tipped toward CD4+. Researchers report contracting CD4+ clones mostly in CM and EM, with CD8+ clones in EMRA.

From the 5' RACE reads, TCRdb called clonotypes with MiXCR, one entry per CDR3 protein. Among over 500,000 distinct CDR3 sequences, approximately 15% were seen once, and the ten largest hold about 7.4%. Sequencing input: PBMCs or a T cell subset sorted from them (not recorded which). The clonotype comes from an adult woman who had mild COVID-19 (a few samples of this study predate the infection). Cell type and time point are not known.

The CDR3 coding sequence is TGTGCCAGCGGGGCGGCGGACACAGATACGCAGTATTTT. Its translation: CASGAADTDTQYF. The rearrangement uses TRBV7-3 and TRBJ2-3; D might be TRBD1 (5 bases). Deletions cut 8 bases from V and 2 bases from J, with 11 bases between. Germline values: CDR1 SGHTA, CDR2 FQGTGA. This CDR3 has 13 amino acids.